One and the same sample provided the 25 T cell receptor beta chains below, sequenced in a study of T-cell memory formation after mild COVID-19. TCRdb fed the 5' RACE reads into MiXCR, producing one record per CDR3 protein. The sample includes 450,000 or so distinct CDR3 sequences, around a quarter of them seen just once. The material sequenced was PBMCs or a T cell subset sorted from them (not recorded which). These receptor sequences come from an adult woman who had mild COVID-19 (a few samples of this study predate the infection). Cell type and time point are not known.

This rearrangement joins TRBV5-1 to TRBJ2-3, with D tentatively TRBD2 (6 bases). The V gene lost 5 bases and the J gene lost 2 bases, with 18 bases spanning the gap. From germline, CDR1 is SGHRS and CDR2 YFSETQ. The CDR3 has 16 amino acids. The CDR3 DNA reads TGCGCCAGCAGTGTAGGACTACCGGGTCCCACAGATACGCAGTATTTT. Its translation: CASSVGLPGPTDTQYF.

This clonotype was seen only a few times. The CDR3: CASSFAGRRYEQYF. The DNA for the CDR3 is TGTGCCAGCAGCTTCGCCGGCAGGAGGTACGAGCAGTACTTC. The chain carries TRBV12-3 or TRBV12-4 and TRBJ2-7, with D maybe TRBD2 (5 bases). The V gene lost 6 bases and the J gene lost 4 bases, with 16 bases spanning the gap. The CDR3 extends over 14 amino acids.

The chain combines TRBV4-1 with TRBJ1-1; D is undetermined. V lost 0 bases to trimming and J lost 0 bases, with 8 bases between them. This CDR3 is built from 15 residues. Germline CDR1 and CDR2: MGHRA and YSYEKL. The CDR3: CASSQDPGLNTEAFF. In nucleotides, the CDR3 is TGCGCCAGCAGCCAAGATCCAGGATTGAACACTGAAGCTTTCTTT.

J is TRBJ1-1 and V is TRBV7-2, with D perhaps matching TRBD1 (5 bases). This CDR3 region has 11 residues. Germline loops: CDR1 SGHTA, CDR2 FQGNSA. The V end lost 5 bases, the J end lost 8 bases, and 9 bases lay between the germline ends. CDR3 nucleotide sequence: TGTGCCAGCAGCCCTTGGACAGAAGCTTTCTTT. It is translated as CASSPWTEAFF.

There are many counts of this clonotype. The chain recombines TRBV5-1 with TRBJ2-3; 9 nucleotides line up with TRBD1. The CDR3 runs to 15 residues. V lost 2 bases and J lost 0; bases outside the gene matches: 1. From germline, CDR1 is SGHRS and CDR2 YFSETQ. The CDR3 loop reads CASSLQGASTDTQYF. CDR3 coding DNA: TGCGCCAGCAGCTTACAGGGGGCTAGCACAGATACGCAGTATTTT. The entire variable domain, with the rest obtained from reference TRBV5-1 and TRBJ2-3, is as follows: KAGVTQTPRYLIKTRGQQVTLSCSPISGHRSVSWYQQTPGQGLQFLFEYFSETQRNKGNFPGRFSGRQFSNSRSEMNVSTLELGDSALYLCASSLQGASTDTQYFGPGTRLTVL.

J is TRBJ1-2 and V is TRBV10-3, with a weak D call TRBD1 (5 bases). V was cut by 6 bases and J by 4 bases, with 15 bases left in between. The CDR3 runs to 14 residues. Germline V gene data show CDR1 as ENHRY and CDR2 as SYGVKD. CDR3 DNA: TGTGCCATCAGCCAACCGAACCAGGGCTATGGCTACACCTTC. Translation gives CAISQPNQGYGYTF.

This clonotype has just a few counts. This chain connects TRBV7-3 to TRBJ2-1; D is ambiguous. In germline, CDR1 is SGHTA, CDR2 FQGTGA. V was pared by 0 bases and J by 12 bases, with 12 bases between. The CDR3 covers 13 residues. CDR3 nucleotides: TGTGCCAGCAGCTTAACGGTCAATGATGGGCAGTTCTTC. This encodes CASSLTVNDGQFF.

This clonotype has a handful of counts. This rearrangement joins TRBV12-3 or TRBV12-4 to TRBJ1-6; tentatively, D is TRBD1 (5 bases). V gave up 3 bases and J gave up 7 bases, with 10 bases separating them. The CDR3 length is 14 residues. The CDR3 region is CASSFWGSNSPLHF. In nucleotides, the CDR3 is TGTGCCAGCAGTTTCTGGGGGAGCAATTCACCCCTCCACTTT.

The chain couples TRBV7-9 to TRBJ2-3; 8 bases align to TRBD1. Germline CDR1 SEHNR, CDR2 FQNEAQ (reference sequence). J lost 2 bases, V lost 7 bases, and 8 bases had no gene match. CDR3 length equals 15 residues. The CDR3, as DNA: TGTGCCAGCACGTGGACAGGGTACATCACAGATACGCAGTATTTT. Amino acids: CASTWTGYITDTQYF.

The rearrangement joins TRBV14 to TRBJ2-7; D ambiguous. Trimming cost V 0 bases and J 6 bases, with 12 bases left between them. This CDR3 is 14 amino acids long. Looked up from germline, CDR1 is SGHDN and CDR2 is FVKESK. In DNA, the CDR3 is TGTGCCAGCAGCCAAGAAGGACCCTGGGGCGAGCAGTACTTC. Its protein product is CASSQEGPWGEQYF. The full variable domain, completed using reference TRBV14 and TRBJ2-7, is EAGVTQFPSHSVIEKGQTVTLRCDPISGHDNLYWYRRVMGKEIKFLLHFVKESKQDESGMPNNRFLAERTGGTYSTLKVQPAELEDSGVYFCASSQEGPWGEQYFGPGTRLTVT.

This clonotype came up a few times. The rearrangement links TRBV3-1 to TRBJ1-1; D remains unclear. The germline V and J ends were trimmed by 5 bases and 8 bases, with 12 bases remaining between them. This CDR3 has 12 amino acids. Germline CDR1 and CDR2: LGHDT and YNNKEL (reference sequence). In nucleotides, the CDR3 is TGTGCCAGCAGCAAACCCCCAGGAGAAGCTTTCTTT. Encoded protein: CASSKPPGEAFF.

The rearrangement links TRBV20-1 to TRBJ2-5; 7 nucleotides align to TRBD2. The germline gives CDR1 DFQATT, CDR2 SNEGSKA (reference sequence). Trimming at V came to 7 bases and at J to 5 bases, leaving 7 bases not matched to a gene. CDR3 length: 12 residues. The CDR3 DNA reads TGCAGTGAAGGCGGGGGAAGGGAGACCCAGTACTTC. It translates to CSEGGGRETQYF.

This clonotype has just a few counts. The rearrangement joins TRBV5-1 to TRBJ1-1, with D unclear. The CDR3 totals 16 residues. Germline V lookup: CDR1 SGHRS, CDR2 YFSETQ. V was shortened by 4 bases and J by 3 bases, with 19 bases between the two germline ends. This CDR3 reads CASSLGPSVLDTEAFF. The CDR3 DNA is TGCGCCAGCAGCCTAGGACCCAGTGTGTTGGACACTGAAGCTTTCTTT.

This chain connects TRBV12-3 or TRBV12-4 to TRBJ1-5, with 8 bases lining up with TRBD1. V shed 6 bases and J 3 bases; nucleotides not matched to a gene: 7. The length of the CDR3 is 15 residues. CDR3 sequence (DNA): TGTGCCAGCAGGATGGGACAGGCGTTCAATCAGCCCCAGCATTTT. Translation gives CASRMGQAFNQPQHF.

The rearrangement joins TRBV7-2 to TRBJ2-3; 9 nucleotides line up with TRBD2. Germline V gene sequence: CDR1 SGHTA, CDR2 FQGNSA. The V segment lost 4 bases and the J segment 6 bases; nucleotides outside the gene matches: 14. This CDR3 is built from 17 residues. Here the CDR3 reads CASSSLYSGRRRDTQYF. The CDR3 nucleotides read TGTGCCAGCAGCTCTTTATATAGCGGGAGAAGGAGGGATACGCAGTATTTT.

This clonotype was observed a few times. This chain links TRBV11-3 with TRBJ2-1, with D unclear. This CDR3 contains 16 residues. CDR1 and CDR2 (germline): SGHNT, YENEEA. V lost 5 bases to trimming and J lost 0 bases, with 14 bases between them. CDR3 nucleotides: TGTGCCAGCAGCCTACGACCTCTGAGCTCCTACAATGAGCAGTTCTTC. Its protein is CASSLRPLSSYNEQFF.

The chain joins TRBV14 to TRBJ2-4; D is perhaps TRBD1 (5 bases). The CDR3 covers 13 residues. Trimming stripped 1 base from V and 7 bases from J, with 8 bases between. The germline gives CDR1 SGHDN, CDR2 FVKESK. Written as DNA, the CDR3 is TGTGCCAGCAGCCAAGGGGGCCTGAACATTCAGTACTTC. Its protein is CASSQGGLNIQYF. Looking up the rest from reference TRBV14 and TRBJ2-4 gives the full variable domain: EAGVTQFPSHSVIEKGQTVTLRCDPISGHDNLYWYRRVMGKEIKFLLHFVKESKQDESGMPNNRFLAERTGGTYSTLKVQPAELEDSGVYFCASSQGGLNIQYFGAGTRLSVL.

This clonotype showed up just a few times. The chain combines TRBV7-9 with TRBJ2-7; 10 nucleotides align to TRBD2. CDR3 length: 18 residues. After removal of 3 bases from V and 0 bases from J, the junction contained 11 bases not matched to a gene. CDR1 and CDR2 (germline): SEHNR, FQNEAQ (reference sequence). In DNA form, the CDR3 reads TGTGCCAGCAGCTTTCGGATCTCAGCGGGGGGGAGCTCCTACGAGCAGTACTTC. Translated: CASSFRISAGGSSYEQYF.

The chain uses TRBV6-1 and TRBJ2-7; D is ambiguous. Trimming cost V 6 bases and J 2 bases, with 8 bases left between them. CDR3 size: 12 residues. Per the germline V gene, CDR1 is MNHNS and CDR2 is SASEGT. DNA for the CDR3: TGTGCCAGCAGGGGGTTGCCCTACGAGCAGTACTTC. Amino acid sequence: CASRGLPYEQYF.

The chain employs TRBV20-1 and TRBJ2-5; D is possibly TRBD2 (7 bases). Trimming cost V 3 bases and J 3 bases, with 14 bases left between them. Per the germline V gene, CDR1 is DFQATT and CDR2 is SNEGSKA (reference sequence). The CDR3 covers 14 residues. CDR3 bases: TGCAGTGCTAGCGGGGGGCAGACGAAAGAGACCCAGTACTTC. Its protein product is CSASGGQTKETQYF.

The gene calls are TRBV29-1 and TRBJ1-3; D remains ambiguous. The CDR3 is 13 residues long. V was trimmed by 6 bases and J by 4 bases, leaving 13 bases between them. Germline V gives CDR1 SQVTM, CDR2 ANQGSEA. As DNA, the CDR3 is TGCAGCGTCCGGATCGGAGGGGGAAACACCATATATTTT. Translating gives CSVRIGGGNTIYF.

This clonotype showed up just a few times. V is TRBV5-5 and J is TRBJ2-5; 8 bases map to TRBD2. Germline CDR1 reads SGHKS; CDR2 reads YYEKEE (reference sequence). V was clipped by 3 bases and J by 3 bases; unmatched bases: 7. This CDR3 is 15 amino acids long. The CDR3 loop is CASSSPPAGEETQYF. CDR3 bases: TGTGCCAGCAGCTCCCCGCCAGCGGGGGAAGAGACCCAGTACTTC.

The chain recombines TRBV20-1 with TRBJ2-1; 11 bases line up with TRBD2. The CDR3 has 14 amino acids. Germline V gives CDR1 DFQATT, CDR2 SNEGSKA (reference sequence). Unmatched junction bases numbered 4, after V lost 3 bases and J lost 6 bases. CDR3 nucleotides: TGCAGTGCTAGCGGGACTAGCGGCCCCAATGAGCAGTTCTTC. This codes for CSASGTSGPNEQFF.

This clonotype turned up a few times. The CDR3 DNA reads TGTGCCAGCAGCATAGGACTAGCGGGAGGATCCTACAATGAGCAGTTCTTC. This translates into CASSIGLAGGSYNEQFF. The V gene is TRBV7-9, the J gene TRBJ2-1; 14 nucleotides line up with TRBD2. Germline assignment: CDR1 SEHNR and CDR2 FQNEAQ (reference sequence). The trim removed 5 bases at V and 1 base at J, leaving 4 bases unmatched. This CDR3 is 17 amino acids long.

The chain combines TRBV3-1 with TRBJ1-4, with D tentatively TRBD1 (5 bases). V lost 3 bases and J 4 bases, leaving 12 bases between the germline ends. Looked up from germline, CDR1 is LGHDT and CDR2 is YNNKEL (reference sequence). This CDR3 contains 15 residues. The CDR3: CASSHERQYNEKLFF. Here the CDR3 DNA reads TGTGCCAGCAGCCATGAAAGACAGTATAATGAAAAACTGTTTTTT.